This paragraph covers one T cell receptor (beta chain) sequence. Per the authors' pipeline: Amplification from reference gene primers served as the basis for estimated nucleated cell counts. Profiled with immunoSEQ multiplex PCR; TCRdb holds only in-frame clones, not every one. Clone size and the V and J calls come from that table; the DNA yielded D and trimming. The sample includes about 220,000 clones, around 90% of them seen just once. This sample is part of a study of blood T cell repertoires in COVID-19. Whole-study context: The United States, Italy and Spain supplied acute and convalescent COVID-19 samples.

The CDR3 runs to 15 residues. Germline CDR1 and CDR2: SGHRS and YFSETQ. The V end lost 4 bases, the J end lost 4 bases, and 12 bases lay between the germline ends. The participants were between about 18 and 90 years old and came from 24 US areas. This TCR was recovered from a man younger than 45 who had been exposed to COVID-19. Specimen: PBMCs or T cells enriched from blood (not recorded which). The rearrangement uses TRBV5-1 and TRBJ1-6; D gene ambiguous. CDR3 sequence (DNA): TGCGCCAGCAGCCTGGCCGGGAGTTATAATTCACCCCTCCACTTT. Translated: CASSLAGSYNSPLHF. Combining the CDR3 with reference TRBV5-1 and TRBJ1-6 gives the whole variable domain KAGVTQTPRYLIKTRGQQVTLSCSPISGHRSVSWYQQTPGQGLQFLFEYFSETQRNKGNFPGRFSGRQFSNSRSEMNVSTLELGDSALYLCASSLAGSYNSPLHFGNGTRLTVT.